The clone carrying this T cell receptor beta chain was counted a few times. This CDR3 comprises 15 residues. CDR1 SGHTA and CDR2 FQGNSA come from the germline V gene. V lost 2 bases, J lost 1 base, and 11 bases lay in between. These data belong to a study of blood T cell repertoires in COVID-19. Repertoires were generated with immunoSEQ multiplex PCR, while TCRdb's copy carries only in-frame clones and drops some. The table lists about 98,000 clones, 75% to 85% of them singletons. Sequences were obtained from peripheral blood. The TCR was taken from an older man with acute or convalescent COVID-19. The chain recombines TRBV7-2 with TRBJ1-1; tentative D call: TRBD1 (6 bases). CDR3 sequence reads: CASSLNRATNTEAFF. The CDR3 region has the DNA TGTGCCAGCAGCTTAAACAGGGCTACGAACACTGAAGCTTTCTTT.